This is a list of T cell receptor beta chains from one sample in a study of control samples from healthy donors and cancer patients. TCRdb's copy holds only in-frame clones and misses some; the assay was immunoSEQ multiplex PCR. The data contain about 69,000 clones, roughly 80% of them singletons. Sequencing was done on a sample of PBMCs. The receptors here all came from a woman aged 50 to 65 with lung cancer. Each CDR3 is given with its conserved first and last residue. The D gene is left open where the match is weak. Clone size, where shown, is once, few, many, or a class for clones that have expanded.

clone_size: .; d_call: .; v_call: TRBV28; j_call: TRBJ2-7; cdr3_aa: CASNSGYEQYF; cdr3_nt: TGTGCCAGCAATTCGGGCTACGAGCAGTACTTC
clone_size: .; d_call: .; v_call: TRBV18; j_call: TRBJ1-2; cdr3_aa: CASSQSRARDNYGYTF; cdr3_nt: TGTGCCAGCTCCCAATCCCGGGCCCGGGATAACTATGGCTACACCTTC
clone_size: .; d_call: .; v_call: TRBV25-1; j_call: TRBJ1-2; cdr3_aa: CASSEPGGYGYTF; cdr3_nt: TGTGCCAGCAGTGAGCCGGGCGGCTATGGCTACACCTTC
clone_size: .; d_call: .; v_call: TRBV4-3; j_call: TRBJ2-3; cdr3_aa: CASSPKLGPDTQYF; cdr3_nt: TGCGCCAGCAGCCCGAAATTGGGGCCAGATACGCAGTATTTT
clone_size: .; d_call: .; v_call: TRBV9; j_call: TRBJ2-3; cdr3_aa: CASSVATSGDTQYF; cdr3_nt: TGTGCCAGCAGCGTAGCGACAAGTGGGGATACGCAGTATTTT
clone_size: .; d_call: .; v_call: TRBV6-2/TRBV6-3; j_call: TRBJ2-5; cdr3_aa: CASSYGGRETQYF; cdr3_nt: TGTGCCAGCAGTTACGGGGGGAGAGAGACCCAGTACTTC
clone_size: few; d_call: TRBD1; v_call: TRBV10-3; j_call: TRBJ2-7; cdr3_aa: CAISQQGARDEQYF; cdr3_nt: TGTGCCATCAGCCAACAGGGGGCGCGGGACGAGCAGTACTTC
clone_size: .; d_call: .; v_call: TRBV2; j_call: TRBJ1-2; cdr3_aa: CASRLKGYTF; cdr3_nt: TGTGCCAGCAGGCTCAAGGGCTACACCTTC
clone_size: .; d_call: TRBD1; v_call: TRBV29-1; j_call: TRBJ1-2; cdr3_aa: CSVVLRQGKGDYGYTF; cdr3_nt: TGCAGCGTTGTCCTTCGACAGGGAAAGGGTGACTATGGCTACACCTTC
clone_size: .; d_call: .; v_call: TRBV7-2; j_call: TRBJ1-2; cdr3_aa: CASSLESGRVNYGYTF; cdr3_nt: TGTGCCAGCAGCTTAGAGAGTGGCAGGGTGAACTATGGCTACACCTTC
clone_size: .; d_call: .; v_call: TRBV4-3; j_call: TRBJ1-2; cdr3_aa: CASSQGLENGYTF; cdr3_nt: TGCGCCAGCAGCCAAGGTTTGGAGAATGGCTACACCTTC
clone_size: .; d_call: .; v_call: TRBV6-1; j_call: TRBJ1-2; cdr3_aa: CASSERQSNYGYTF; cdr3_nt: TGTGCCAGCAGTGAGAGACAGAGCAACTATGGCTACACCTTC
clone_size: .; d_call: .; v_call: TRBV5-8; j_call: TRBJ1-2; cdr3_aa: CATTAFHNYGYTF; cdr3_nt: TGTGCCACAACAGCCTTCCATAACTATGGCTACACCTTC
clone_size: .; d_call: .; v_call: TRBV7-8; j_call: TRBJ2-5; cdr3_aa: CASSRRTDQETQYF; cdr3_nt: TGTGCCAGCAGTCGGCGGACAGACCAAGAGACCCAGTACTTC
clone_size: once; d_call: .; v_call: TRBV5-5; j_call: TRBJ1-3; cdr3_aa: CASSSLTGFFSGNTIYF; cdr3_nt: TGTGCCAGCAGCTCTCTGACAGGTTTTTTCTCTGGAAACACCATATATTTT
clone_size: few; d_call: .; v_call: TRBV29-1; j_call: TRBJ1-3; cdr3_aa: CSAEAGISGNTIYF; cdr3_nt: TGCAGCGCTGAGGCGGGCATCTCTGGAAACACCATATATTTT
clone_size: .; d_call: .; v_call: TRBV29-1; j_call: TRBJ2-3; cdr3_aa: CSVWGESTDTQYF; cdr3_nt: TGCAGCGTTTGGGGGGAGAGCACAGATACGCAGTATTTT
clone_size: many; d_call: .; v_call: TRBV11-1; j_call: TRBJ1-6; cdr3_aa: CASSLVSGDSPLHF; cdr3_nt: TGTGCCAGCAGCTTAGTATCCGGAGATTCACCCCTCCACTTT
clone_size: once; d_call: TRBD1; v_call: TRBV7-2; j_call: TRBJ1-1; cdr3_aa: CASSLAAGGYTEAFF; cdr3_nt: TGTGCCAGCAGCTTAGCGGCAGGGGGCTACACTGAAGCTTTCTTT
clone_size: .; d_call: .; v_call: TRBV6-2/TRBV6-3; j_call: TRBJ1-1; cdr3_aa: CASSYSKGREAFF; cdr3_nt: TGTGCCAGCAGTTACTCGAAAGGGCGTGAAGCTTTCTTT
clone_size: .; d_call: TRBD1; v_call: TRBV11-3; j_call: TRBJ1-1; cdr3_aa: CASSSGQGANTEAFF; cdr3_nt: TGTGCCAGCAGCTCGGGACAGGGGGCGAATACTGAAGCTTTCTTT
clone_size: .; d_call: .; v_call: TRBV7-2; j_call: TRBJ2-7; cdr3_aa: CASSLGGLNEQYF; cdr3_nt: TGTGCCAGCAGCTTAGGGGGACTGAACGAGCAGTACTTC